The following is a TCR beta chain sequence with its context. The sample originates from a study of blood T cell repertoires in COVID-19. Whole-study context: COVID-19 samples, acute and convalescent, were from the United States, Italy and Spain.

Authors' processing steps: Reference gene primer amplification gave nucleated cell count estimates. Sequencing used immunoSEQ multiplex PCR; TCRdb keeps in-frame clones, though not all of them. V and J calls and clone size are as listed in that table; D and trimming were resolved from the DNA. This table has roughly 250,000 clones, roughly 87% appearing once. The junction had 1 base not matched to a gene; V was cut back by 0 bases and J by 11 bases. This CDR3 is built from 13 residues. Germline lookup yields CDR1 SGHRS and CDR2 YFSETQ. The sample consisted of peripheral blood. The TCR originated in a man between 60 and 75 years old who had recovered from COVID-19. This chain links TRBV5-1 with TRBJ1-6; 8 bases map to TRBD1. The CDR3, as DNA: TGCGCCAGCAGCTTGGGACAGGGGACACCCCTCCACTTT. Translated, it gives CASSLGQGTPLHF.